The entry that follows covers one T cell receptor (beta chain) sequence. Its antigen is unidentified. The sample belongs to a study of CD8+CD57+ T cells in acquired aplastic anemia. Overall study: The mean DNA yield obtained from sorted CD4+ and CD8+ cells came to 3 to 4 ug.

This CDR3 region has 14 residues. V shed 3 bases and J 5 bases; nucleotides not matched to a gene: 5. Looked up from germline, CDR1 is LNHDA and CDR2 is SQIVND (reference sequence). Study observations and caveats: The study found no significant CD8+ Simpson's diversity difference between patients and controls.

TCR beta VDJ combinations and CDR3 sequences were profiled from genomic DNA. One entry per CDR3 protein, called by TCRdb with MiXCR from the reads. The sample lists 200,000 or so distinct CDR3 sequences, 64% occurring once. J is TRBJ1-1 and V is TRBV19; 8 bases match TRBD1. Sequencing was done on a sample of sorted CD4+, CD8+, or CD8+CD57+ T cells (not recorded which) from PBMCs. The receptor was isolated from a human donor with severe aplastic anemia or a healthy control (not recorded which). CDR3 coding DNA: TGTGCCAGTAGTATTCGAGACAGGGGAACTGAAGCTTTCTTT. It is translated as CASSIRDRGTEAFF.